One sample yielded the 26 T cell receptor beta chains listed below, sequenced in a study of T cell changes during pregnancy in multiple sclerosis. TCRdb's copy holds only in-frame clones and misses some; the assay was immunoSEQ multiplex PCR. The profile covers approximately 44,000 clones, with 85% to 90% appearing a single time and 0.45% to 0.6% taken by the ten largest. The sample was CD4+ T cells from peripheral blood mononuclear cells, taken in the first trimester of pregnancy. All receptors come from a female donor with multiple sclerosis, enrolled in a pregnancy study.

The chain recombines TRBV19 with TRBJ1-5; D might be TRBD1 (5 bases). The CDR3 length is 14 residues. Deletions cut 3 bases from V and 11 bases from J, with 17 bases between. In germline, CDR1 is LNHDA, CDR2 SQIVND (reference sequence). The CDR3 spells CASSIDRGVVAQHF. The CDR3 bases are TGTGCCAGTAGTATCGACAGAGGCGTTGTAGCCCAGCATTTT.

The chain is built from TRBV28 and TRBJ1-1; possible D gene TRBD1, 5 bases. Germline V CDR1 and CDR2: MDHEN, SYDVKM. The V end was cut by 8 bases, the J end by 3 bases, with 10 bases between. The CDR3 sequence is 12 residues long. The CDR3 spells CASWQGDTEAFF. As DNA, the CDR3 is TGTGCCAGCTGGCAGGGTGACACTGAAGCTTTCTTT.

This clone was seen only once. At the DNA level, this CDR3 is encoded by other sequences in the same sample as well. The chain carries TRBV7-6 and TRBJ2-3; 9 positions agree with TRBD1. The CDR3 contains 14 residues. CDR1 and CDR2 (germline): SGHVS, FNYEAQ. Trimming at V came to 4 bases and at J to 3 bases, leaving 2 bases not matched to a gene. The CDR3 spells CASSSGQGTDTQYF. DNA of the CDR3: TGTGCCAGCAGCTCAGGACAGGGGACAGATACGCAGTATTTT.

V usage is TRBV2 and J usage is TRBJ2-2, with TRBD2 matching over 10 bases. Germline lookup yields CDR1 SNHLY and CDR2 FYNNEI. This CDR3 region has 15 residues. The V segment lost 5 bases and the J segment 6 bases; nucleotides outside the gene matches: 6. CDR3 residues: CASSPGTSDAGELFF. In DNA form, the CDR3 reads TGTGCCAGCAGTCCCGGGACTAGCGACGCCGGGGAGCTGTTTTTT.

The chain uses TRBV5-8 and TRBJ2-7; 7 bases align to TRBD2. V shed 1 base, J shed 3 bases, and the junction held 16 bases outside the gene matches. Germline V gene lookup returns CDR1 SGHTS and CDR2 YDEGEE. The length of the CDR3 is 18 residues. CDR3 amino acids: CASSLLGTLGAGNYEQYF. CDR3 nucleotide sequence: TGTGCCAGCAGCTTGTTGGGGACCCTGGGAGCGGGAAACTACGAGCAGTACTTC.

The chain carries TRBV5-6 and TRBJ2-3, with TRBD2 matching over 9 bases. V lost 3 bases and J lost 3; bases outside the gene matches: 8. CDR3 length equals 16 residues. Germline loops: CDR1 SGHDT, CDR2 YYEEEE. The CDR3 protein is CASSSLAGRGTDTQYF. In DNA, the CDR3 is TGTGCCAGCAGCTCCCTAGCGGGACGGGGGACAGATACGCAGTATTTT.

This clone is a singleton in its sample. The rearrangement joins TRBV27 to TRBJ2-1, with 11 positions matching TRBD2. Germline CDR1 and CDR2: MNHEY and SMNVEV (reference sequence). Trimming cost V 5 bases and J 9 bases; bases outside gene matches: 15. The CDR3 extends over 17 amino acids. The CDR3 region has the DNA TGTGCCAGCAGTCCGGAAAAACTAGCGGGGGCTTGGGGTGAGCAGTTCTTC. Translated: CASSPEKLAGAWGEQFF.

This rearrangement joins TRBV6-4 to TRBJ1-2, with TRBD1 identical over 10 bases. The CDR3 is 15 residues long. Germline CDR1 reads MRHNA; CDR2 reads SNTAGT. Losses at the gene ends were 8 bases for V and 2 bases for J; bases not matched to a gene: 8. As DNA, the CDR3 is TGTGCCAGCCGACAGGGGGCGAGCAGGAACTATGGCTACACCTTC. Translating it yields CASRQGASRNYGYTF.

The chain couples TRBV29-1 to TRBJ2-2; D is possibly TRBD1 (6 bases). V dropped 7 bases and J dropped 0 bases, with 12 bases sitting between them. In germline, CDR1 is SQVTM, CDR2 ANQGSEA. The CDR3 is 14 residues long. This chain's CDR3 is CSAIGQTNTGELFF. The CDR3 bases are TGCAGCGCCATAGGACAGACGAACACCGGGGAGCTGTTTTTT.

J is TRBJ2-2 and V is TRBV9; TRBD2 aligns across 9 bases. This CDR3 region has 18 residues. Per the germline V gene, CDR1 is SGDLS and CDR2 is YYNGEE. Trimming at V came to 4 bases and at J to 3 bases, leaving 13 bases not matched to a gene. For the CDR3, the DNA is TGTGCCAGCAGCCCCCGAGGGCTAGCGGGAATGCACACCGGGGAGCTGTTTTTT. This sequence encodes CASSPRGLAGMHTGELFF.

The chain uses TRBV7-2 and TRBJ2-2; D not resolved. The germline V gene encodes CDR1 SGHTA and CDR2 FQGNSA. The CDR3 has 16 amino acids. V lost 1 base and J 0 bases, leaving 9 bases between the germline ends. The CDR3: CASSLGAPANTGELFF. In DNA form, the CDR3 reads TGTGCCAGCAGCTTAGGGGCTCCGGCGAACACCGGGGAGCTGTTTTTT. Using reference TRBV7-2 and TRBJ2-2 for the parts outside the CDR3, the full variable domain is GAGVSQSPSNKVTEKGKDVELRCDPISGHTALYWYRQSLGQGLEFLIYFQGNSAPDKSGLPSDRFSAERTGGSVSTLTIQRTQQEDSAVYLCASSLGAPANTGELFFGEGSRLTVL.

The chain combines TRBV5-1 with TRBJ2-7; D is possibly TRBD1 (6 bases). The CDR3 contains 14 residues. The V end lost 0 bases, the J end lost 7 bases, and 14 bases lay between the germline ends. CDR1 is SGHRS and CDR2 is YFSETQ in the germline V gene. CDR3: CASSLELGAREQYF. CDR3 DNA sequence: TGCGCCAGCAGCTTGGAGTTGGGGGCGCGGGAGCAGTACTTC.

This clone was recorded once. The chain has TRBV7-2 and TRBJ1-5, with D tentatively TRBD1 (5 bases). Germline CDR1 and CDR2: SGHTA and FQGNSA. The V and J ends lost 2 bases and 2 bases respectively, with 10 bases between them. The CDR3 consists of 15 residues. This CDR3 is CASSLQRGGNQPQHF. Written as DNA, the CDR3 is TGTGCCAGCAGCTTACAAAGGGGCGGCAATCAGCCCCAGCATTTT. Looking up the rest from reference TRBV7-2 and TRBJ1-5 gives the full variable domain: GAGVSQSPSNKVTEKGKDVELRCDPISGHTALYWYRQSLGQGLEFLIYFQGNSAPDKSGLPSDRFSAERTGGSVSTLTIQRTQQEDSAVYLCASSLQRGGNQPQHFGDGTRLSIL.

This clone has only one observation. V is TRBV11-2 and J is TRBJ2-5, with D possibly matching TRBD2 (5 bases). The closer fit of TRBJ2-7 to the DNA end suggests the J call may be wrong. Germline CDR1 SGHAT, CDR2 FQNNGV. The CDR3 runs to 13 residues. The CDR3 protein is CASSRSGIYEQYF. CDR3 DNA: TGTGCCAGCAGCCGGAGCGGAATCTACGAGCAGTACTTC.

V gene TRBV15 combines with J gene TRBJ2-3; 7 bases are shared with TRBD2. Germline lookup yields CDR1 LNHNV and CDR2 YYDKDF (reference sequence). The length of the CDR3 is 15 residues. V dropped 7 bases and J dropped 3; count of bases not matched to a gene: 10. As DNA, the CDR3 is TGTGCCACCACCCAACCGGGCGGGAGAACAGATACGCAGTATTTT. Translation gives CATTQPGGRTDTQYF.

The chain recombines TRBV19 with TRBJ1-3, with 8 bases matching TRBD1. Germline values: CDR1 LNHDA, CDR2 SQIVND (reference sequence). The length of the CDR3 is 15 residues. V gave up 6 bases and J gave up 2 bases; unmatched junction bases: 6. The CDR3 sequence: CASRNKDRAGNTIYF. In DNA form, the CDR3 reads TGTGCCAGTAGGAACAAGGACAGGGCTGGAAACACCATATATTTT.

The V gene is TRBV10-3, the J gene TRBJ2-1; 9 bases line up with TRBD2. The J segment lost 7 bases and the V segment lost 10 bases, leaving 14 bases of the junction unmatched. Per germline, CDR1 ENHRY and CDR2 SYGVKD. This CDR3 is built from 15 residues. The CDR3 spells CATTPLAGGENEQFF. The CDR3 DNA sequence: TGTGCCACTACCCCTTTGGCGGGAGGGGAGAATGAGCAGTTCTTC.

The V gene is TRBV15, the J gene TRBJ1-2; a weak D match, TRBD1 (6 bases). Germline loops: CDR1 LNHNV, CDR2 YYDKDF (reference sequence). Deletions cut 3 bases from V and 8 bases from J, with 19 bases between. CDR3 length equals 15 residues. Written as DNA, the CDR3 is TGTGCCACCAGCAGGGATTCTAGACAGGAGGAGGGCTACACCTTC. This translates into CATSRDSRQEEGYTF.

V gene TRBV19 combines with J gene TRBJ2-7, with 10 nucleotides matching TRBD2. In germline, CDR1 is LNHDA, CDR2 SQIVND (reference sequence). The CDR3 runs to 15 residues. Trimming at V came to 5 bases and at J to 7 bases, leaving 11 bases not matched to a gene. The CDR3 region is CASSDQAGGLGEQYF. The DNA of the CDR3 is TGTGCCAGTAGTGACCAAGCGGGAGGGTTGGGGGAGCAGTACTTC.

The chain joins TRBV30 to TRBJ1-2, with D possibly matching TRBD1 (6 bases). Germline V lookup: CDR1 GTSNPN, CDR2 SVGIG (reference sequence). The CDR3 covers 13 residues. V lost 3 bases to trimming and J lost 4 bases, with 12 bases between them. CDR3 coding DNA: TGTGCCTGGAGGAATGGGGGCGGCTATGGCTACACCTTC. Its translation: CAWRNGGGYGYTF.

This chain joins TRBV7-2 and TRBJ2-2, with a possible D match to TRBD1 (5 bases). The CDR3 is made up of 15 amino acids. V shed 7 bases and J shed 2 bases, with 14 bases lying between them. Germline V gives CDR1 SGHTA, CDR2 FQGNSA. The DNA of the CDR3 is TGTGCCAGCACCCCTGGGGCCCCAAACACCGGGGAGCTGTTTTTT. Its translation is CASTPGAPNTGELFF.

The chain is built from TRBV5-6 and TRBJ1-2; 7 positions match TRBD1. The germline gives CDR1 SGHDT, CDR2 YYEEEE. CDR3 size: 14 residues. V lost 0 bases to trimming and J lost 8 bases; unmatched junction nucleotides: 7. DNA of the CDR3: TGTGCCAGCAGCTTGGGTTGGCAGGGGGACGGCTACACCTTC. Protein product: CASSLGWQGDGYTF.

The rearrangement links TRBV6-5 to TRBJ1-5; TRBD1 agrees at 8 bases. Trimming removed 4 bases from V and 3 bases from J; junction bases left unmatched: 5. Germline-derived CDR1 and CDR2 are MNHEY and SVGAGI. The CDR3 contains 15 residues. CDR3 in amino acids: CASSSTGGPNQPQHF. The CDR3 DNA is TGTGCCAGCAGTTCCACAGGGGGACCCAATCAGCCCCAGCATTTT.

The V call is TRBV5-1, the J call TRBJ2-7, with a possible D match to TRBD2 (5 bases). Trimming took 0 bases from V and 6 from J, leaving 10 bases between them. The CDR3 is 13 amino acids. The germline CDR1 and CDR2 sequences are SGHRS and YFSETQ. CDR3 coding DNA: TGCGCCAGCAGCTTGGTCGTCGCGGGCGAGCAGTACTTC. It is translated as CASSLVVAGEQYF.

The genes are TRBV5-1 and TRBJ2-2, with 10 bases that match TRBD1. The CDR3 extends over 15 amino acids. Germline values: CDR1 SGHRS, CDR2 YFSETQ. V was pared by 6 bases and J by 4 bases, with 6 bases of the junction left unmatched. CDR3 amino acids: CASTTGGAGTGELFF. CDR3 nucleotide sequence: TGCGCCAGCACGACAGGGGGCGCCGGCACCGGGGAGCTGTTTTTT.

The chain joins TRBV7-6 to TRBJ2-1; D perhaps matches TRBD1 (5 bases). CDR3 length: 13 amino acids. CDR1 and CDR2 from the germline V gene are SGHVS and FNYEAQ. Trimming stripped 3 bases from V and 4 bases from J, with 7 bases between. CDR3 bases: TGTGCCAGCAGCTTTCAGGGTTACAATGAGCAGTTCTTC. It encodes CASSFQGYNEQFF.